This T cell receptor beta chain was identified during a study of OX40 agonist ivuxolimab in advanced cancers. The overall study: Patients were infused with ivuxolimab every 2 weeks at 0.01 to 10 mg/kg.

The table came from immunoSEQ multiplex PCR; TCRdb's copy has only in-frame clones and leaves some out. This sample has roughly 48,000 clones; around nine tenths occur once, and the top ten carry 9% to 12%. CDR1 and CDR2 (germline): MGHDK, SYGVNS. This CDR3 spans 15 amino acids. With respect to this clone: An end of the junction differs from the germline gene, which may be a read error.

V is TRBV25-1 and J is TRBJ1-1; 7 bases align to TRBD1. This receptor was obtained from an adult with an advanced solid tumor such as melanoma, head and neck, liver or kidney cancer. The source was CD4+ or CD8+ T cells sorted from blood, collected in a trial of the OX40 agonist ivuxolimab. The CDR3 coding sequence is TGTGCCAGCAGTGAATCTAGGGTGCGGCAGGGGGGGGTCTTTTTT. Its protein is CASSESRVRQGGVFF.